This record concerns one T cell receptor (beta chain) sequence. Its matching antigen is unknown. Version v3.0 of the immunoSEQ assay ran at survey level. Libraries were prepared by immunoSEQ multiplex PCR; TCRdb keeps only in-frame clonotypes and omits some of them. This sample has under 35,000 clones, with 94% found just once. CDR3 length equals 16 residues. V was pared by 3 bases and J by 3 bases, with 18 bases between. CDR1 SNHLY and CDR2 FYNNEI come from the germline V gene. This entry belongs to a study of long-term antiretroviral therapy in people with HIV. Study-wide results and caveats: Narrower CDR3 length ranges marked HIV repertoires relative to controls. At every time point, clones expanded before ART dominated the repertoire.

Two or more post-ART PBMC samples, plus at least one pre-ART sample, were available for each donor. Clinicians in the United States treated all participants with HIV. This rearrangement joins TRBV2 to TRBJ2-7; D is perhaps TRBD2 (6 bases). This receptor was taken from a woman in her forties or fifties with HIV. This sample comprised unsorted PBMCs, obtained around 5 years after starting antiretroviral therapy. As DNA, the CDR3 is TGTGCCAGCAGTGAGGTTCGGGGCCTGGGAGGCTACGAGCAGTACTTC. Translated: CASSEVRGLGGYEQYF.